Presented here are 22 T cell receptor beta chains from one specimen sequenced in a study of cytomegalovirus exposure and HLA in healthy donors. Data came from immunoSEQ multiplex PCR; TCRdb stores just in-frame clones and leaves some out. The sample carries more than 95,000 clones, around 90% recorded once. Sequenced: PBMCs. All receptors come from a woman younger than 35 in good health and CMV-seronegative.

The rearrangement uses TRBV11-3 and TRBJ1-1; maybe TRBD1 (6 bases). V was pared by 5 bases and J by 5 bases, with 12 bases between. This CDR3 contains 13 residues. The germline V gene has CDR1 SGHNT and CDR2 YENEEA. CDR3 coding DNA: TGTGCCAGCAGCCTTATTACAGGGACTGAAGCTTTCTTT. Translation gives CASSLITGTEAFF. Full variable domain (outside the CDR3, taken from reference TRBV11-3 and TRBJ1-1): EAGVVQSPRYKIIEKKQPVAFWCNPISGHNTLYWYLQNLGQGPELLIRYENEEAVDDSQLPKDRFSAERLKGVDSTLKIQPAELGDSAVYLCASSLITGTEAFFGQGTRLTVV.

This chain links TRBV15 with TRBJ2-5; 11 bases line up with TRBD1. Germline CDR1 is LNHNV and CDR2 is YYDKDF (reference sequence). V gave up 2 bases and J gave up 5 bases; unmatched junction bases: 7. The CDR3 runs to 16 residues. CDR3 residues: CATSRPRGTGGETQYF. The CDR3 DNA sequence: TGTGCCACCAGCAGACCTCGGGGGACAGGGGGGGAGACCCAGTACTTC.

The rearrangement uses TRBV19 and TRBJ2-2; no firm D call. The CDR3 sequence is 13 residues long. The V and J ends lost 3 bases and 5 bases respectively, with 7 bases between them. Germline V lookup: CDR1 LNHDA, CDR2 SQIVND (reference sequence). CDR3: CASSMSSTGELFF. The CDR3 bases are TGTGCCAGTAGTATGTCGAGTACCGGGGAGCTGTTTTTT.

This clone turned up a few times. This rearrangement joins TRBV6-1 to TRBJ1-2; D is uncertain. V lost 4 bases and J 2 bases, leaving 8 bases between the germline ends. Per germline, CDR1 MNHNS and CDR2 SASEGT. The CDR3 has 13 amino acids. In DNA, the CDR3 is TGTGCCAGCAGTGCAGGATTAAACTATGGCTACACCTTC. Its protein product is CASSAGLNYGYTF.

The chain carries TRBV19 and TRBJ2-3, with 7 bases matching TRBD1. CDR1 is LNHDA, CDR2 SQIVND, per germline (reference sequence). With 6 bases clipped from V and 8 bases from J, the junction kept 2 bases outside the gene matches. The CDR3 runs 11 residues. The CDR3 spells CASRQGLTQYF. In DNA, the CDR3 is TGTGCCAGTAGACAGGGGCTTACGCAGTATTTT.

The chain recombines TRBV6-6 with TRBJ2-3; tentatively, D is TRBD2 (5 bases). This CDR3 is 13 amino acids long. Germline-derived CDR1 and CDR2 are MNHNY and SVGAGI (reference sequence). V lost 5 bases and J lost 2, with 8 bases in between. The CDR3 DNA follows: TGTGCCAGCAGTCCCGGACTCACAGATACGCAGTATTTT. This sequence encodes CASSPGLTDTQYF.

The chain carries TRBV19 and TRBJ2-7, with D perhaps TRBD1 (5 bases). Trimming removed 4 bases from V and 7 bases from J, with 17 bases in between. Germline V gene lookup returns CDR1 LNHDA and CDR2 SQIVND (reference sequence). The CDR3 extends over 14 amino acids. The CDR3 nucleotides read TGTGCCAGTAGTAGAAAGGCAGGGATGGGGGAGCAGTACTTC. As protein: CASSRKAGMGEQYF.

This chain joins TRBV4-1 and TRBJ2-2, with 9 bases lining up with TRBD2. CDR1 MGHRA and CDR2 YSYEKL come from the germline V gene. The CDR3 has 18 residues. V lost 4 bases and J lost 4; bases outside the gene matches: 13. CDR3 residues: CASSPWGLAGQTTGELFF. As DNA, the CDR3 is TGCGCCAGCAGCCCCTGGGGTCTAGCGGGGCAAACCACCGGGGAGCTGTTTTTT.

The gene calls are TRBV5-1 and TRBJ2-7, with D tentatively TRBD1 (5 bases). V shed 2 bases and J shed 7 bases, with 10 bases lying between them. This CDR3 is built from 12 residues. Per the germline V gene, CDR1 is SGHRS and CDR2 is YFSETQ. The CDR3 sequence: CASSFQGGEQYF. The CDR3 nucleotides read TGCGCCAGCAGCTTTCAGGGTGGGGAGCAGTACTTC.

The gene calls are TRBV5-1 and TRBJ1-2; the match to TRBD1 covers 7 bases. V lost 4 bases and J lost 8; bases outside the gene matches: 5. The CDR3 is made up of 12 amino acids. Germline values: CDR1 SGHRS, CDR2 YFSETQ. The CDR3 DNA is TGCGCCAGCAGCCTACAGGGGAACGGCTACACCTTC. Its translation: CASSLQGNGYTF.

J is TRBJ2-7 and V is TRBV7-2; 11 positions agree with TRBD2. This CDR3 is built from 15 residues. The V gene's germline CDR1 is SGHTA and CDR2 FQGNSA. Losses at the gene ends were 3 bases for V and 2 bases for J; bases not matched to a gene: 3. The CDR3 nucleotides read TGTGCCAGCAGCTTTACTAGCGGGGGACCCTACGAGCAGTACTTC. This translates into CASSFTSGGPYEQYF.

The sample holds a few counts of this clone. The chain employs TRBV6-5 and TRBJ1-5; D not certain. Looked up from germline, CDR1 is MNHEY and CDR2 is SVGAGI. CDR3 length equals 13 residues. V was trimmed by 6 bases and J by 7 bases, leaving 13 bases between them. Here the CDR3 reads CASSAWEGQPQHF. CDR3 DNA: TGTGCCAGCAGCGCGTGGGAGGGCCAGCCCCAGCATTTT.

This chain uses TRBV28 with TRBJ1-4; possibly TRBD1 for D (5 bases). The length of the CDR3 is 14 residues. CDR1 MDHEN and CDR2 SYDVKM come from the germline V gene. Trimming took 8 bases from V and 7 from J, leaving 17 bases between them. The CDR3 nucleotides are TGTGCCAGCTTATCCATGGGGCGCGGTGAAAAACTGTTTTTT. Amino acid sequence: CASLSMGRGEKLFF.

J is TRBJ1-1 and V is TRBV6-1, with D possibly TRBD1 on 5 matching bases. Trimming stripped 4 bases from V and 0 bases from J, with 9 bases between. The V gene's germline CDR1 is MNHNS and CDR2 SASEGT. The CDR3 covers 14 residues. CDR3 DNA: TGTGCCAGCAGTGTAGGACATCTGAACACTGAAGCTTTCTTT. Translated: CASSVGHLNTEAFF.

This chain uses TRBV9 with TRBJ2-1, with D perhaps matching TRBD2 (6 bases). CDR1 is SGDLS, CDR2 YYNGEE, per germline. CDR3 size: 13 residues. The V gene lost 3 bases and the J gene lost 8 bases, with 12 bases spanning the gap. In DNA form, the CDR3 reads TGTGCCAGCAGCGCGACTAGTTGGGATGAGCAGTTCTTC. It translates to CASSATSWDEQFF.

The rearrangement uses TRBV28 and TRBJ2-1; the D gene is possibly TRBD2 (6 bases). V lost 5 bases and J lost 0, with 14 bases in between. The CDR3 runs to 16 residues. CDR1 is MDHEN, CDR2 SYDVKM, per germline. In DNA form, the CDR3 reads TGTGCCAGCAGTACAGTAGACGGGAGCTCCTACAATGAGCAGTTCTTC. It yields the protein CASSTVDGSSYNEQFF.

The chain uses TRBV6-5 and TRBJ2-2, with 7 bases matching TRBD1. From germline, CDR1 is MNHEY and CDR2 SVGAGI. V was pared by 6 bases and J by 6 bases, with 7 bases of the junction left unmatched. The CDR3 runs 14 residues. The CDR3, as DNA: TGTGCCAGCAGCACGACAGGGTTTGCCGGGGAGCTGTTTTTT. This encodes CASSTTGFAGELFF.

CDR3 bases: TGTGCCAGTAGTACGACCGGGGAAATAAACTACGAGCAGTACTTC. As protein: CASSTTGEINYEQYF. The J gene is TRBJ2-7, the V gene TRBV19; D perhaps matches TRBD2 (5 bases). Germline CDR1 is LNHDA and CDR2 is SQIVND (reference sequence). V gave up 4 bases and J gave up 3 bases, with 16 bases separating them. This CDR3 has 15 residues.

The chain carries TRBV15 and TRBJ2-3, with a possible D match to TRBD1 (6 bases). Looked up from germline, CDR1 is LNHNV and CDR2 is YYDKDF (reference sequence). CDR3 length equals 18 residues. V lost 0 bases, J lost 6 bases, and 22 bases lay in between. The CDR3 DNA follows: TGTGCCACCAGCAGAGAGGACGGCTCAGGGGCGAAAGGGGATACGCAGTATTTT. Translated: CATSREDGSGAKGDTQYF. The variable domain in full, with the rest retrieved from reference TRBV15 and TRBJ2-3, is DAMVIQNPRYQVTQFGKPVTLSCSQTLNHNVMYWYQQKSSQAPKLLFHYYDKDFNNEADTPDNFQSRRPNTSFCFLDIRSPGLGDTAMYLCATSREDGSGAKGDTQYFGPGTRLTVL.

This clone was observed once. At one end, the junction sequence differs from germline, possibly due to a read error. V is TRBV15 and J is TRBJ1-1; 8 nucleotides match TRBD1. This CDR3 has 13 residues. Germline values: CDR1 LNHNV, CDR2 YYDKDF (reference sequence). CDR3 in DNA: TGTGCCTCCAGGACAGGGTACAACACTGAAGCTTTCTTT. Its protein product is CASRTGYNTEAFF.

The V call is TRBV2, the J call TRBJ2-3, with D maybe TRBD2 (6 bases). CDR3 length: 15 residues. Germline-derived CDR1 and CDR2 are SNHLY and FYNNEI. V shed 1 base and J shed 0 bases, with 8 bases lying between them. The CDR3 loop is CASSEVAASTDTQYF. In nucleotides, the CDR3 is TGTGCCAGCAGTGAAGTAGCGGCTAGCACAGATACGCAGTATTTT.

V usage is TRBV7-9 and J usage is TRBJ2-7, with D maybe TRBD1 (5 bases). The CDR3 loop spans 17 amino acids. The V and J ends lost 2 bases and 0 bases respectively, with 17 bases between them. CDR1 and CDR2 (germline): SEHNR, FQNEAQ (reference sequence). CDR3: CASSLLGRQPSSYEQYF. As DNA, the CDR3 is TGTGCCAGCAGCTTATTGGGGCGGCAGCCGAGCTCCTACGAGCAGTACTTC.